This T cell receptor (beta chain) was found in a study of T cells in Graves' hyperthyroidism and ophthalmopathy. Stability of Graves' hyperthyroidism was defined as absent ophthalmopathy progression within 18 months. TCR beta CDR3 sequences were amplified from RNA transcripts. TCR CDR3 underwent first-round RT-PCR with the HTBI primer set. TCRdb reprocessed the multiplex PCR reads via MiXCR and lists one record per CDR3 protein. This sample yields around 190,000 distinct CDR3 sequences, of which roughly a sixth are seen a single time; roughly 49% belongs to the top ten. Study results and limitations: A 13 V-J model separated ophthalmopathy from stable hyperthyroidism. Most thyroid clonotypes with frequency above 0.001 were detected in blood.

As to this clonotype: Its antigen is undetermined. One junction end disagrees with the germline gene, perhaps due to a read error.

The sequenced sample was blood. This TCR derives from a woman aged 45-59 years with Graves' hyperthyroidism.

The CDR3: CASSLQLGGSEQFF. The CDR3 coding sequence is TGTGCTAGCAGCTTACAACTAGGGGGATCTGAGCAGTTCTTC. The chain has TRBV7-7 and TRBJ2-1; tentatively, D is TRBD1 (6 bases). The CDR3 contains 14 residues. From germline, CDR1 is SSHAT and CDR2 FNYEAQ (reference sequence).